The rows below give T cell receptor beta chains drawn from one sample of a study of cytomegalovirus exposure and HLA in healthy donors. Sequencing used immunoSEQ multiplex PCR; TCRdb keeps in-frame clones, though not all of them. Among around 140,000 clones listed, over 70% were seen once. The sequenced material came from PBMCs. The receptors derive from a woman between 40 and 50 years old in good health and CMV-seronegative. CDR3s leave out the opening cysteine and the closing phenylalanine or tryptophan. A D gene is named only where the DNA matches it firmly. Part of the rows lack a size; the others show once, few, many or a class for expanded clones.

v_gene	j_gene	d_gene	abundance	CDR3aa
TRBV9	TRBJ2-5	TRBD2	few	ASSFGGEETQY
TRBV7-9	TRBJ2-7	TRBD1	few	ASSGQGKSYEQY
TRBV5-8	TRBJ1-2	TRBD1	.	ASSLDRGLVGYT
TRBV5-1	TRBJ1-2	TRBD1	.	ASSALGTGFYGYT
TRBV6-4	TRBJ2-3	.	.	ASSDSFSSNTQY
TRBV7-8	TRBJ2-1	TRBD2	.	ASSPQLAGGNGNEQF
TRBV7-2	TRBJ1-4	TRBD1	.	ASSLGGGQLNEKLF
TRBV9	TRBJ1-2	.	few	ASSPSTHGYT
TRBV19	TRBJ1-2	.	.	ASILSHLANYGYT
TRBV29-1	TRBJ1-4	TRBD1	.	SVTTGGTNEKLF
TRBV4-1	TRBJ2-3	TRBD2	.	ASSPRGTSGGPTDTQY
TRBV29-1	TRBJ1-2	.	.	SVVSWQGRFNYGYT
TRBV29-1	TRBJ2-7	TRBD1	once	SITGASSYEQY
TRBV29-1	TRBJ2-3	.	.	SVVEGTDTQY
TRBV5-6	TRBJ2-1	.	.	ASSLIFWSAGRYNEQF
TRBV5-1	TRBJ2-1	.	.	ASSLAGRVTYNEQF
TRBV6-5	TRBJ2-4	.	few	ASSDRLAKNIQY
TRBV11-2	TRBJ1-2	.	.	ASSLNSPVSLYGYT
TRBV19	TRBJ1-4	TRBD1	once	ASTGTGRDEKLF
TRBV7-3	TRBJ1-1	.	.	ASSKQGMNTEAF
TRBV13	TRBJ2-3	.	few	ASSPKNTQY
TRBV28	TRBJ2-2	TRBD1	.	ASRSFSGGSNTGELF
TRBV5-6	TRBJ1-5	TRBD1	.	ASSLGDRGIQPQH
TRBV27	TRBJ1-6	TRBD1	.	ASRGRTGLNSPLH
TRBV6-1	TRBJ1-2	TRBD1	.	ASSAEDRGNGYT
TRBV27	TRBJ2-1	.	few	ASSLLSTGGGEQF
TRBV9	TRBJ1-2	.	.	ASSATGQPVYGYT
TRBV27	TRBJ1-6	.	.	ASSLSSSYNSPLH
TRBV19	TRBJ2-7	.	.	ASSKRGNSYEQY
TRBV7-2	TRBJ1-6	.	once	ASSLTDGLNSPLH
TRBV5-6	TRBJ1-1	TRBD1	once	ASSLKRDRGTEAF
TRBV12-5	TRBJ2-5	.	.	ASADNQETQY
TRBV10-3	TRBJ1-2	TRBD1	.	AISEKGQGANYGYT
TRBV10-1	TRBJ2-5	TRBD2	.	ASSTGLAGEKSQY
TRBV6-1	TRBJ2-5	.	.	ASSEILGHTQETQY